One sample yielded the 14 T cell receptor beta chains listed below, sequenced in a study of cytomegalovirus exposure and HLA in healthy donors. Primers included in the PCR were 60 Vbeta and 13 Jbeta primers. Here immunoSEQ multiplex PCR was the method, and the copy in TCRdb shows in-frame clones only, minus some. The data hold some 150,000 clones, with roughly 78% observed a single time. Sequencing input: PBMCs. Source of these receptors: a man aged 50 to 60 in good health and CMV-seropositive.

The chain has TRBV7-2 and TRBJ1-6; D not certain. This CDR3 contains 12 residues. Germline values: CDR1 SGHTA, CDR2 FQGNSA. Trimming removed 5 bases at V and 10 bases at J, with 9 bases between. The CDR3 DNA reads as TGTGCCAGCAGCCCCAGGTTGTCACCCCTCCACTTT. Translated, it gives CASSPRLSPLHF.

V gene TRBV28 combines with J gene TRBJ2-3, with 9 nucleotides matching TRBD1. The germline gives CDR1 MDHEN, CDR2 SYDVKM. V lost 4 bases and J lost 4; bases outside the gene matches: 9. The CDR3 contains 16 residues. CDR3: CASSSSGQGVADTQYF. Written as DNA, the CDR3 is TGTGCCAGCAGTTCATCGGGACAGGGAGTCGCAGATACGCAGTATTTT.

CDR3 sequence reads: CASSKVHFVRQTKETQYF. CDR3 coding DNA: TGTGCCAGCAGCAAAGTTCATTTTGTTAGACAGACCAAAGAGACCCAGTACTTC. This chain uses TRBV21-1 with TRBJ2-5; whether TRBD1, the table's D call, matches the DNA was not checked. TRBV21-1 has pseudogene status. CDR3 length: 18 residues.

The CDR3 sequence is CASRSAGTGLAGLMYQETQYF. In nucleotides, the CDR3 is TGTGCCAGCAGATCGGCAGGAACAGGACTAGCGGGGTTGATGTACCAAGAGACCCAGTACTTC. V is TRBV28 and J is TRBJ2-5; 12 bases line up with TRBD2. Germline V gene lookup returns CDR1 MDHEN and CDR2 SYDVKM. Trimming cost V 6 bases and J 0 bases; bases outside gene matches: 20. The CDR3 consists of 21 residues.

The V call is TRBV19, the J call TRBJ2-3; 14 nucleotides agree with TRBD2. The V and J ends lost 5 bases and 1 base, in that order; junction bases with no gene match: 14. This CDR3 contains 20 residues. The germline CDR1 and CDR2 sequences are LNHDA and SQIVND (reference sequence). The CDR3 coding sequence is TGTGCCAGTAGTGCTAAGACTAGCGGGAGGGCCGGAGTTGGCACAGATACGCAGTATTTT. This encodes CASSAKTSGRAGVGTDTQYF.

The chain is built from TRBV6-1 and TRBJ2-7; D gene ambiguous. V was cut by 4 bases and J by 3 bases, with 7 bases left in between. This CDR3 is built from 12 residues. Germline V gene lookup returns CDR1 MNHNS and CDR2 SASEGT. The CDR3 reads CASSVSNYEQYF. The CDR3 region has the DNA TGTGCCAGCAGTGTTAGCAACTACGAGCAGTACTTC.

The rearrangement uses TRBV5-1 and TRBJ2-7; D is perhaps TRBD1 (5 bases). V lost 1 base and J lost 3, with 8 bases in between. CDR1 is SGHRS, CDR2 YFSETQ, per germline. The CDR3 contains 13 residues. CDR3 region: CASSLTGHYEQYF. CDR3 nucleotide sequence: TGCGCCAGCAGCTTGACCGGACACTACGAGCAGTACTTC.

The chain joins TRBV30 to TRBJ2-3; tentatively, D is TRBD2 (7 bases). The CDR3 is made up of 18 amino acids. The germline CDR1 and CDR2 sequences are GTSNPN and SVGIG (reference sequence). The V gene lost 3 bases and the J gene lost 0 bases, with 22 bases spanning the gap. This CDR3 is CAWRGGWASGASTDTQYF. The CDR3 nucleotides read TGTGCCTGGAGAGGGGGGTGGGCTAGCGGTGCTAGCACAGATACGCAGTATTTT.

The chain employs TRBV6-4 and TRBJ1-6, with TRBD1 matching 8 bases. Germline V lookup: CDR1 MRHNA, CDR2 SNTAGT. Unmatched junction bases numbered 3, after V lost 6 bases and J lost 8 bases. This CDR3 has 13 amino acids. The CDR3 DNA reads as TGTGCCAGCAGCGCACAGGGGGATTCACCCCTCCACTTT. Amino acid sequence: CASSAQGDSPLHF.

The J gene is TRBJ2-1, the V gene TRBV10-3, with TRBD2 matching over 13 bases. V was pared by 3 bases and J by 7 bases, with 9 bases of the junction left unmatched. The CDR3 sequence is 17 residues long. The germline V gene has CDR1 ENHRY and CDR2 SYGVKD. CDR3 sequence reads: CAISDHSGTSGKNEQFF. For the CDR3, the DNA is TGTGCCATCAGTGACCACTCCGGGACTAGCGGGAAGAATGAGCAGTTCTTC.

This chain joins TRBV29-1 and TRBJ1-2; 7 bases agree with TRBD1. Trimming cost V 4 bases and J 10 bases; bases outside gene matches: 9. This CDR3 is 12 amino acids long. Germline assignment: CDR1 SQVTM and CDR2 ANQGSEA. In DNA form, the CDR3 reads TGCAGCGTTGTGACAGGGTCATGGGCCTACACCTTC. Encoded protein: CSVVTGSWAYTF.

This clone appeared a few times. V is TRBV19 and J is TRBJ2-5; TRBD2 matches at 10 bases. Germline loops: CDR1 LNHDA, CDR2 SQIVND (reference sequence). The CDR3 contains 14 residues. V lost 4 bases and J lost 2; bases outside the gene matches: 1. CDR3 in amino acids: CASSTSGRQETQYF. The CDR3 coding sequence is TGTGCCAGTAGTACTAGCGGGAGACAAGAGACCCAGTACTTC.

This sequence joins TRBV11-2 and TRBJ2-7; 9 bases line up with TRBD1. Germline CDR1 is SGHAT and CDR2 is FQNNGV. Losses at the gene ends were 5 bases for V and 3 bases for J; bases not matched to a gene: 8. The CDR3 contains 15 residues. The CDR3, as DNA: TGTGCCAGCAGCCAACTACAGGGGGCGGGCTACGAGCAGTACTTC. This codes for CASSQLQGAGYEQYF.

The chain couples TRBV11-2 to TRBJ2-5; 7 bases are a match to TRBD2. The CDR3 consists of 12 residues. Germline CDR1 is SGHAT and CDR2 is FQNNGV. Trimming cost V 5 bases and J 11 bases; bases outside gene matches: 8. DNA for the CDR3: TGTGCCAGCAGCCGGACGGGGGGAGGTCAGTACTTC. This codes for CASSRTGGGQYF. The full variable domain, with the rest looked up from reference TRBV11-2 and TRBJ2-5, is EAGVAQSPRYKIIEKRQSVAFWCNPISGHATLYWYQQILGQGPKLLIQFQNNGVVDDSQLPKDRFSAERLKGVDSTLKIQPAKLEDSAVYLCASSRTGGGQYFGPGTRLLVL.